The source of this TCR beta chain is a study of spatial heterogeneity in lung cancer. Across the study: There was a strong correlation between the counts of TCR transcripts measured in tumor regions and a T cell transcriptional module score that was calculated from matched bulk RNA-seq. Raw sequencing reads included, on average, more than 9.5 appearances of each unique TCR and UMI combination.

Carried by each TCR cDNA molecule was a unique molecular identifier. Using its own MiXCR run on the 5' RACE reads, TCRdb lists one record per CDR3 protein. Of 2,500 to 3,000 distinct CDR3 sequences listed, 1.4% were seen once; the top ten hold 10% to 13%. Time point described: sample taken at primary tumor resection. Frozen PBMC, nontumor lung or tumor provided whole RNA, which was sequenced unsorted. The study's findings and limits: Expanded alpha and beta TCR counts within tumors tracked tumor mutation counts.

This clonotype is large in the sample. Its antigen is as yet unknown. CDR1 SGHDT and CDR2 YYEEEE come from the germline V gene. Between the trimmed V and J ends, which lost 1 base and 5 bases, there was a span of 19 bases. This CDR3 is built from 17 residues. Sequenced material: lung tumor tissue, taken at surgery. This clonotype originated in a male donor with early-stage non-small cell lung cancer. The chain links TRBV5-6 to TRBJ2-4; D ambiguous. Here the CDR3 DNA reads TGTGCCAGCAGCTTGAGGCGCAGGACCCAATTGGAAAACATTCAGTACTTC. Translated: CASSLRRRTQLENIQYF.